One and the same sample provided the 14 T cell receptor beta chains below, sequenced in a study of neurological immune-mediated disorders. The time point was: longitudinal time-point 2. TCRdb independently ran MiXCR on the 5' RACE reads; one entry per CDR3 protein. The table includes some 60,000 distinct CDR3 sequences, around 10% detected once. Material: PBMCs. Receptors originate from a young man in good health.

This clonotype occurred a few times. The chain is built from TRBV7-7 and TRBJ2-1; 7 bases align to TRBD2. CDR1 SSHAT and CDR2 FNYEAQ come from the germline V gene (reference sequence). V lost 5 bases, J lost 5 bases, and 9 bases stayed unmatched. The length of the CDR3 is 15 residues. In DNA, the CDR3 is TGTGCCAGCAGCAGGGAGGGCCGGTTGGACAATGAGCAGTTCTTC. This translates into CASSREGRLDNEQFF.

The sample holds many counts of this clonotype. The chain carries TRBV29-1 and TRBJ2-5, with D unresolved. The germline V gene encodes CDR1 SQVTM and CDR2 ANQGSEA. V lost 2 bases and J 4 bases, leaving 17 bases between the germline ends. The CDR3 extends over 15 amino acids. CDR3 in amino acids: CSVERNTDQAETQYF. DNA for the CDR3: TGCAGCGTTGAAAGAAATACGGACCAAGCAGAGACCCAGTACTTC.

This clonotype was detected many times. V is TRBV5-1 and J is TRBJ1-5; TRBD1 is a possible D gene (5 bases). Germline lookup yields CDR1 SGHRS and CDR2 YFSETQ. The CDR3 is 16 residues long. Trimming left V 4 bases short and J 3 bases short, with 17 bases between. The CDR3: CASSPMGTFPNQPQHF. Here the CDR3 DNA reads TGCGCCAGCAGCCCGATGGGGACTTTTCCCAATCAGCCCCAGCATTTT.

This clonotype came up many times. This chain connects TRBV11-2 to TRBJ2-3, with 7 bases matching TRBD1. Germline V gene lookup returns CDR1 SGHAT and CDR2 FQNNGV. CDR3 length: 16 amino acids. V gave up 5 bases and J gave up 0 bases; unmatched junction bases: 8. As DNA, the CDR3 is TGTGCCAGCAGCGCCTGGACAGGACGTAGCACAGATACGCAGTATTTT. This sequence encodes CASSAWTGRSTDTQYF.

This clonotype has at least ten counts. CDR3 loop: CASSFSAGLADTQYF. In DNA, the CDR3 is TGTGCCAGCAGTTTTTCGGCAGGTCTCGCAGATACGCAGTATTTT. This chain connects TRBV28 to TRBJ2-3; D not certain. The germline V and J ends were trimmed by 3 bases and 4 bases, with 14 bases remaining between them. The germline gives CDR1 MDHEN, CDR2 SYDVKM. The CDR3 is 15 residues long. The whole variable domain, remainder taken from reference TRBV28 and TRBJ2-3, is DVKVTQSSRYLVKRTGEKVFLECVQDMDHENMFWYRQDPGLGLRLIYFSYDVKMKEKGDIPEGYSVSREKKERFSLILESASTNQTSMYLCASSFSAGLADTQYFGPGTRLTVL.

This clonotype was seen at least ten times. The chain links TRBV5-1 to TRBJ1-4, with 9 nucleotides matching TRBD1. Germline values: CDR1 SGHRS, CDR2 YFSETQ. V gave up 4 bases and J gave up 5 bases; unmatched junction bases: 3. This CDR3 has 14 residues. CDR3 amino acids: CASSNGQGNEKLFF. The CDR3 bases are TGCGCCAGCAGCAACGGACAGGGGAATGAAAAACTGTTTTTT.

In its sample, this clonotype was seen many times. The chain uses TRBV7-2 and TRBJ1-5; TRBD1 matches 7 bases. Germline CDR1 is SGHTA and CDR2 is FQGNSA. Germline trimming cut 5 bases from V and 7 bases from J; bases unmatched to any gene: 8. The CDR3 has 14 residues. CDR3 sequence: CASSAGQAGQPQHF. In DNA form, the CDR3 reads TGTGCCAGCAGCGCCGGACAGGCGGGGCAGCCCCAGCATTTT.

CDR3 sequence reads: CASSQPGLDYEQYF. The CDR3 DNA follows: TGTGCCAGCAGCCAACCGGGACTAGACTACGAGCAGTACTTC. The gene calls are TRBV14 and TRBJ2-7; 8 bases are a match to TRBD2. The CDR3 runs 14 residues. CDR1 SGHDN and CDR2 FVKESK come from the germline V gene. V lost 2 bases, J lost 3 bases, and 3 bases stayed unmatched.

This clonotype was seen ten or more times. The CDR3 DNA is TGTGCCAGCAGCGCCCATCTAGCGGGAGGGTACAATGAGCAGTTCTTC. Protein sequence: CASSAHLAGGYNEQFF. The chain has TRBV7-9 and TRBJ2-1; 12 bases match TRBD2. The CDR3 runs 16 residues. Losses at the gene ends were 5 bases for V and 4 bases for J; bases not matched to a gene: 6. Germline-derived CDR1 and CDR2 are SEHNR and FQNEAQ (reference sequence).

This clonotype was detected many times. The chain uses TRBV20-1 and TRBJ2-3, with D perhaps TRBD2 (6 bases). V was clipped by 7 bases and J by 3 bases, with 20 bases between them. Germline V lookup: CDR1 DFQATT, CDR2 SNEGSKA (reference sequence). The CDR3 has 15 amino acids. The CDR3 region is CSGDGRGGPTDTQYF. CDR3 sequence (DNA): TGCAGTGGAGACGGGCGGGGAGGCCCTACAGATACGCAGTATTTT.

This clonotype was recorded many times. The CDR3: CASSTPLLGLAGGLIAHHEQFF. In nucleotides, the CDR3 is TGTGCCAGCAGCACCCCATTACTCGGACTAGCGGGAGGGCTAATTGCTCATCACGAGCAGTTCTTC. The chain links TRBV11-2 to TRBJ2-1; TRBD2 matches at 15 bases. V shed 5 bases and J 10 bases; nucleotides not matched to a gene: 27. From germline, CDR1 is SGHAT and CDR2 FQNNGV. The CDR3 totals 22 residues.

The chain uses TRBV11-2 and TRBJ2-3, with D possibly matching TRBD2 (5 bases). The CDR3 spans 14 residues. Germline CDR1 is SGHAT and CDR2 is FQNNGV. Deletions cut 6 bases from V and 2 bases from J, with 12 bases between. The CDR3 nucleotides read TGTGCCAGCAGTTCGAGGGCGAACACAGATACGCAGTATTTT. It codes for CASSSRANTDTQYF.

This clonotype showed up many times. The chain carries TRBV27 and TRBJ2-1, with 13 bases lining up with TRBD2. Germline CDR1 MNHEY, CDR2 SMNVEV (reference sequence). Trimming took 5 bases from V and 5 from J; bases not matched to a gene: 15. CDR3 size: 19 residues. This CDR3 reads CASSEGAETSGRRDNEQFF. CDR3 nucleotide sequence: TGTGCCAGCAGTGAGGGGGCCGAGACTAGCGGGAGGAGAGACAATGAGCAGTTCTTC.

This clonotype showed up many times. V gene TRBV12-3 or TRBV12-4 combines with J gene TRBJ2-7; tentatively, D is TRBD1 (5 bases). The CDR3 runs 13 residues. V was cut by 6 bases and J by 2 bases, with 11 bases left in between. This CDR3 reads CASSLGQTYEQYF. CDR3 coding DNA: TGTGCCAGCAGCCTAGGACAAACCTACGAGCAGTACTTC.